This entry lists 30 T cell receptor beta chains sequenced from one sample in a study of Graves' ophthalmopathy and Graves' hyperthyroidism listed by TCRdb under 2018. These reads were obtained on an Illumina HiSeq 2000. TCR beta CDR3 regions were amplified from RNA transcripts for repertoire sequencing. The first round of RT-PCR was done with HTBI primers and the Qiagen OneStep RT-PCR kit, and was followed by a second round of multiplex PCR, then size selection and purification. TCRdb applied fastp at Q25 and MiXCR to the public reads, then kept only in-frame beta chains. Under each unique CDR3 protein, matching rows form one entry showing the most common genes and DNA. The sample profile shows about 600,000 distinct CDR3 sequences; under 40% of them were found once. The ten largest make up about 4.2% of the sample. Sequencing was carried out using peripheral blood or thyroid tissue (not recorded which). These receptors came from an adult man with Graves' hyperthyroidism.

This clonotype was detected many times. The CDR3 DNA is TGCAGTGCTACAACCTTGCGCTCTCTCCTTAACACCGGGGAGCTGTTTTTT. Its translation: CSATTLRSLLNTGELFF. This chain connects TRBV20-1 to TRBJ2-2; D is ambiguous. CDR1 DFQATT and CDR2 SNEGSKA come from the germline V gene (reference sequence). The CDR3 is 17 amino acids. V gave up 4 bases and J gave up 2 bases, with 20 bases separating them.

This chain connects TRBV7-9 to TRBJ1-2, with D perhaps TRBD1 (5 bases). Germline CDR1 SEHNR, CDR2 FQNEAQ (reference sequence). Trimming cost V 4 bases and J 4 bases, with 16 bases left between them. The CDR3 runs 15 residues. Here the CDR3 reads CASSSGPELSYGYTF. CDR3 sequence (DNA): TGTGCCAGCAGCTCGGGACCAGAGTTGAGCTATGGCTACACCTTC.

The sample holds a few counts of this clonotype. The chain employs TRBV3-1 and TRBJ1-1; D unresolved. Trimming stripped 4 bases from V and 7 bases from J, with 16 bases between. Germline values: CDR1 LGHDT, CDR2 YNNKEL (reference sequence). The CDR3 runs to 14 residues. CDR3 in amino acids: CASSLKGLHVEAFF. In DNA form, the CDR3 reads TGTGCCAGCAGCCTTAAAGGACTACACGTTGAAGCTTTCTTT.

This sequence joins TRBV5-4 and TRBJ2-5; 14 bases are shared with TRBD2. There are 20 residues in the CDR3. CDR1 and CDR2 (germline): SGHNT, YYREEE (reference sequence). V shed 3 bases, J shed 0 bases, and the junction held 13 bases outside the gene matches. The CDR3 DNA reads TGTGCCAGCAGCTGGGGGCCGACTAGCGGGGGGGCAATGTACCAAGAGACCCAGTACTTC. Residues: CASSWGPTSGGAMYQETQYF. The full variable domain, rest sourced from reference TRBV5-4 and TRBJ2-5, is ETGVTQSPTHLIKTRGQQVTLRCSSQSGHNTVSWYQQALGQGPQFIFQYYREEENGRGNFPPRFSGLQFPNYSSELNVNALELDDSALYLCASSWGPTSGGAMYQETQYFGPGTRLLVL.

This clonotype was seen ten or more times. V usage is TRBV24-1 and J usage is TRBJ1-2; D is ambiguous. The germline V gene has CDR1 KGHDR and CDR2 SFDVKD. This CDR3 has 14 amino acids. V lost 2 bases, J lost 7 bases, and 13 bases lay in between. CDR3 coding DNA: TGTGCCACCAGTGATTCGGCCAGGATGGGTGGCTACACCTTC. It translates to CATSDSARMGGYTF.

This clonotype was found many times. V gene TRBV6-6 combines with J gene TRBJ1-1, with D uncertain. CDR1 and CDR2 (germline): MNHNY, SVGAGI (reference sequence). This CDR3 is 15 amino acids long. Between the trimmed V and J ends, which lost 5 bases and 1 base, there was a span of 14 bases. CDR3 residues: CASSDLGLRNTEAFF. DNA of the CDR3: TGTGCCAGCAGTGACTTGGGCCTCCGGAACACTGAAGCTTTCTTT.

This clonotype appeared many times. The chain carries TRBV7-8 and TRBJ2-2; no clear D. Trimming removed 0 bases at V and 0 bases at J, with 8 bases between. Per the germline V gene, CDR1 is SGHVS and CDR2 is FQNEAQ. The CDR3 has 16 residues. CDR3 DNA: TGTGCCAGCAGCTTAGCCTGGGGTGCGAACACCGGGGAGCTGTTTTTT. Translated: CASSLAWGANTGELFF.

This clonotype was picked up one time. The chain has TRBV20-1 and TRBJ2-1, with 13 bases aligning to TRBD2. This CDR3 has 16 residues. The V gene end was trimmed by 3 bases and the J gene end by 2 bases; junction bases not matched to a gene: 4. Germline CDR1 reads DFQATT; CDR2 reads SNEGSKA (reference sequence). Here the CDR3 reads CSARGLAGWAYNEQFF. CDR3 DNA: TGCAGTGCTAGGGGACTAGCGGGGTGGGCCTACAATGAGCAGTTCTTC.

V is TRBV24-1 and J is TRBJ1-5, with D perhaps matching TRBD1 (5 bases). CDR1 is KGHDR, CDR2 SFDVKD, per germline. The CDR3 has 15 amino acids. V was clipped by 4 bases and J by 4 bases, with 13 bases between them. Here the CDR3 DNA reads TGTGCCACCAGTGAGGGCGGGACTACAAATCAGCCCCAGCATTTT. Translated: CATSEGGTTNQPQHF.

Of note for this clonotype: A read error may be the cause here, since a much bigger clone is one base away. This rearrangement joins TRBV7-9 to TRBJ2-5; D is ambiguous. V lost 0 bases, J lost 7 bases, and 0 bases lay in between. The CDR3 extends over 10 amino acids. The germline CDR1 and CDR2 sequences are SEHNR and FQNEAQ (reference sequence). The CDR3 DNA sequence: TGTGCCAGCAGCTTAGCGACCCAGTACTTC. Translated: CASSLATQYF.

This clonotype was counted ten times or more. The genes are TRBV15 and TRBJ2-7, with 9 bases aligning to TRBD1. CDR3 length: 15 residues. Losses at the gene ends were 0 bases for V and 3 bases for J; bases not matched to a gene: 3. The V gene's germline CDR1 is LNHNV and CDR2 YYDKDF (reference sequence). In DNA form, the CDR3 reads TGTGCCACCAGCAGAGAGGGACAGGGAATCTACGAGCAGTACTTC. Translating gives CATSREGQGIYEQYF.

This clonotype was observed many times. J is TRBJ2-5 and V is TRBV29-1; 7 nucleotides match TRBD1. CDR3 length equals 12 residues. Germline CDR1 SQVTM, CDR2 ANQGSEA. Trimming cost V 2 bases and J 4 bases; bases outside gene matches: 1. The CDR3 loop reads CSVERGLETQYF. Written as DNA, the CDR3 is TGCAGCGTTGAAAGGGGGCTAGAGACCCAGTACTTC. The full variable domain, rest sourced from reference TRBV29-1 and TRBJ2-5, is SAVISQKPSRDICQRGTSLTIQCQVDSQVTMMFWYRQQPGQSLTLIATANQGSEATYESGFVIDKFPISRPNLTFSTLTVSNMSPEDSSIYLCSVERGLETQYFGPGTRLLVL.

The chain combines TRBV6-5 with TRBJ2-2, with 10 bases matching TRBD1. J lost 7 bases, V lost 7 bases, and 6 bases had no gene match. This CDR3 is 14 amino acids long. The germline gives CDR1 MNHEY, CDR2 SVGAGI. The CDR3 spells CASTPTGGFGELFF. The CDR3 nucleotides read TGTGCCAGCACTCCGACAGGGGGCTTCGGGGAGCTGTTTTTT.

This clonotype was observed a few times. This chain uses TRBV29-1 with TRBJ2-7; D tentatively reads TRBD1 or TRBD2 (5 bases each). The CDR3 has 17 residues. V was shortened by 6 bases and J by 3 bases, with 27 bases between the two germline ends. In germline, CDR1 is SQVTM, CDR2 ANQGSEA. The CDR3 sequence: CSVESPGPRGFRYEQYF. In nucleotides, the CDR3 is TGCAGCGTAGAGAGTCCGGGACCCCGGGGTTTCCGCTACGAGCAGTACTTC.

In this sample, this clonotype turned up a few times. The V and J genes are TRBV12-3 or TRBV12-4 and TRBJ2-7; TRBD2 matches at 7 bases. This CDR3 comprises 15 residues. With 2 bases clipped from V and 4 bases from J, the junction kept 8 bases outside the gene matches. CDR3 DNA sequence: TGTGCCAGCAGTTTATTCTCGCGGGGGAGGTACGAGCAGTACTTC. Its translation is CASSLFSRGRYEQYF.

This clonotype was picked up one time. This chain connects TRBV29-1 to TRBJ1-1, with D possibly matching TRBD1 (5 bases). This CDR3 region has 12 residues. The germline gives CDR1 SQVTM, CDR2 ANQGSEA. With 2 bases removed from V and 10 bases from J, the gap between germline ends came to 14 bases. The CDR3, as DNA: TGCAGCGTTGAAAACCAGGGCGGGGGAGCTTTCTTT. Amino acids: CSVENQGGGAFF.

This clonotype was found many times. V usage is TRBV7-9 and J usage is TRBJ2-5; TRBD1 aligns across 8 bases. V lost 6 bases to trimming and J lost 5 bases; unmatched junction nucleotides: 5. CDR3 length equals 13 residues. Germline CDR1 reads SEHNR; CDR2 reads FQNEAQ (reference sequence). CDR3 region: CASRAGGTETQYF. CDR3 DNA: TGTGCCAGCAGAGCAGGGGGCACTGAGACCCAGTACTTC.

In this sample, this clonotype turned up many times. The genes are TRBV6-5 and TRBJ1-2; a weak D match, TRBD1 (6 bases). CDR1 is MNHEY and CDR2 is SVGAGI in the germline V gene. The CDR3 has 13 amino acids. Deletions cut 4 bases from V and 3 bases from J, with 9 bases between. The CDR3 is CASSLDRHYGYTF. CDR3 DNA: TGTGCCAGCAGTTTGGACAGACACTATGGCTACACCTTC.

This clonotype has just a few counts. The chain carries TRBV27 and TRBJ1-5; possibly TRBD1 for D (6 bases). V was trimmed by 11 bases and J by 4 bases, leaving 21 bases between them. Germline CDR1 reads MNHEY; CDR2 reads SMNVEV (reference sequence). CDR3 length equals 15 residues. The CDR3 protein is CAGHRVGQGNQPQHF. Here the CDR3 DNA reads TGTGCCGGACACAGGGTCGGTCAAGGAAATCAGCCCCAGCATTTT.

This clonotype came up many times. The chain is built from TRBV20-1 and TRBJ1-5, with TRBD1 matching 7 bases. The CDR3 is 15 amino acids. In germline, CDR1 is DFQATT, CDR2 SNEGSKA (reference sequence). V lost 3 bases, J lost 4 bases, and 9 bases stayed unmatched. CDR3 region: CSASQDRIGNQPQHF. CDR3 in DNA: TGCAGTGCTAGCCAGGACAGGATCGGGAATCAGCCCCAGCATTTT.

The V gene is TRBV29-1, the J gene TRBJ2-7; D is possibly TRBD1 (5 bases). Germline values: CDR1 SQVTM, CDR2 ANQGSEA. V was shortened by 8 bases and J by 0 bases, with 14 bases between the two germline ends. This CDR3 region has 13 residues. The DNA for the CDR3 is TGCAGCTTAGGTGGCGACAGCTCCTACGAGCAGTACTTC. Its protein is CSLGGDSSYEQYF.

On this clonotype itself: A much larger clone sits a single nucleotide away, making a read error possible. The CDR3 reads CASSNRGLGNTIYF. The CDR3 DNA sequence: TGTGCCAGCAGCAACAGGGGGCTCGGAAACACCATATATTTT. The V gene is TRBV7-2, the J gene TRBJ1-3; TRBD1 agrees at 9 bases. Germline V gives CDR1 SGHTA, CDR2 FQGNSA. J lost 4 bases, V lost 5 bases, and 3 bases had no gene match. The CDR3 runs 14 residues.

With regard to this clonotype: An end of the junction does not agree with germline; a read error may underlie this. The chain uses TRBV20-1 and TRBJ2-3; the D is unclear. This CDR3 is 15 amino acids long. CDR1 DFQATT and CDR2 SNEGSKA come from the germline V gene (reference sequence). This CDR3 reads CSARESEAGTDTQYF. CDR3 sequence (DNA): TGCAGTGCTCGAGAGAGCGAGGCAGGCACAGATACGCAGTATTTT.

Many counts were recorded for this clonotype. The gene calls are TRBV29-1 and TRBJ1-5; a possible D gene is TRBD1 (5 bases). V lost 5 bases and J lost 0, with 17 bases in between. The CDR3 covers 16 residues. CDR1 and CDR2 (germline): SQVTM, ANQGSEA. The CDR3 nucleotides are TGCAGCGTTCGTACTGGTGGAGGGGCTAGCAATCAGCCCCAGCATTTT. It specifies CSVRTGGGASNQPQHF.

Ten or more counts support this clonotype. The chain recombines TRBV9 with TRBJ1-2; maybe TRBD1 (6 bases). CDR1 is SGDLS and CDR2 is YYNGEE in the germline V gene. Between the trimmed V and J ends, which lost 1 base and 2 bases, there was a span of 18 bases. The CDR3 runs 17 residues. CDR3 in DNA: TGTGCCAGCAGCGTATCCCCGGACAGTCATGGGAACTATGGCTACACCTTC. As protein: CASSVSPDSHGNYGYTF.

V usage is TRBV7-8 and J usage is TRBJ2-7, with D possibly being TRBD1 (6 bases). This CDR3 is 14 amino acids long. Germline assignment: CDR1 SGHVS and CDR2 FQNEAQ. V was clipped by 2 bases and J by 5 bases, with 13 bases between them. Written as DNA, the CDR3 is TGTGCCAGCAGCTTATCAGGGGCTAGGCACGAGCAGTACTTC. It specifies CASSLSGARHEQYF.

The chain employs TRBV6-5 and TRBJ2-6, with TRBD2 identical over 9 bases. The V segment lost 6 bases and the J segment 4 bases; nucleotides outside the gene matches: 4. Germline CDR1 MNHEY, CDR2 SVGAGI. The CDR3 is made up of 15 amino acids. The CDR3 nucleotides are TGTGCCAGCAGGCTAGCGGGGACGGGGGCCAACGTCCTGACTTTC. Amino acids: CASRLAGTGANVLTF.

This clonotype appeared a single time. The CDR3 loop is CASSLTGTGGTNTEAFF. In DNA, the CDR3 is TGTGCCAGCAGCTTAACGGGGACAGGGGGCACGAACACTGAAGCTTTCTTT. This chain joins TRBV7-3 and TRBJ1-1; 12 nucleotides agree with TRBD1. The CDR3 runs 17 residues. Germline V gene lookup returns CDR1 SGHTA and CDR2 FQGTGA. The V segment lost 0 bases and the J segment 1 base; nucleotides outside the gene matches: 3. Full variable domain (remainder filled in from reference TRBV7-3 and TRBJ1-1): GAGVSQTPSNKVTEKGKYVELRCDPISGHTALYWYRQSLGQGPEFLIYFQGTGAADDSGLPNDRFFAVRPEGSVSTLKIQRTERGDSAVYLCASSLTGTGGTNTEAFFGQGTRLTVV.

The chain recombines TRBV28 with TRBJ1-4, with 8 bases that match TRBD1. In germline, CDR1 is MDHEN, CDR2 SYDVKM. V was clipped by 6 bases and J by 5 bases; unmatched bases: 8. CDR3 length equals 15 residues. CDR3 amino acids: CASSRQGSENEKLFF. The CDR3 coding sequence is TGTGCCAGCAGCAGACAGGGGAGTGAGAATGAAAAACTGTTTTTT.

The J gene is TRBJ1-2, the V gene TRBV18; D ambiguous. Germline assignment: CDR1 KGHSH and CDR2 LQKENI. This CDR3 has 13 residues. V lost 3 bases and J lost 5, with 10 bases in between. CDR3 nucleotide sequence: TGTGCCAGCTCACCGGTGAGGGAGTATGGCTACACCTTC. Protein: CASSPVREYGYTF.